The next 13 T cell receptor beta chains were all read from a single sample in a study of vaccination and CD4 T cells after COVID-19. The Oncomine TCR Beta short-read assay sequenced DNA from cultured CD4+ T cells. Via MiXCR, TCRdb re-called the PCR reads, giving one row per CDR3 protein. The sample consists of over 3,000 distinct CDR3 sequences, about 15% of them appearing once. The antigens of these receptors remain unknown. Treatment noted: approximately 9-day PBMC culture with coronavirus spike peptide pools or control peptides (ViraFEST assay). Sequencing was performed on CD4+ T cells from blood, cultured in vitro. These receptors were taken from a human donor who had recovered from COVID-19.

This chain uses TRBV14 with TRBJ1-6; D may be TRBD1 (5 bases). V was shortened by 6 bases and J by 10 bases, with 10 bases between the two germline ends. The CDR3 is made up of 12 amino acids. Germline CDR1 reads SGHDN; CDR2 reads FVKESK. CDR3 protein: CASRGLGSPLHF. The CDR3 DNA follows: TGTGCCAGCAGGGGGCTGGGCTCACCCCTCCACTTT.

Judged by abundance, this clonotype is medium-sized. The V call is TRBV5-1, the J call TRBJ1-5; maybe TRBD1 (6 bases). The germline gives CDR1 SGHRS, CDR2 YFSETQ. V was trimmed by 4 bases and J by 4 bases, leaving 12 bases between them. This CDR3 comprises 14 residues. CDR3 amino acids: CASSPGHQNQPQHF. CDR3 in DNA: TGCGCCAGCAGCCCGGGACATCAAAATCAGCCCCAGCATTTT.

This clonotype was found a few times. The genes are TRBV19 and TRBJ1-2, with D possibly being TRBD1 (5 bases). Germline lookup yields CDR1 LNHDA and CDR2 SQIVND (reference sequence). V was pared by 5 bases and J by 4 bases, with 11 bases between. This CDR3 has 13 amino acids. CDR3 protein: CASSPGLRYGYTF. DNA for the CDR3: TGTGCCAGTAGTCCGGGACTCCGCTATGGCTACACCTTC. Full variable domain (outside the CDR3, taken from reference TRBV19 and TRBJ1-2): DGGITQSPKYLFRKEGQNVTLSCEQNLNHDAMYWYRQDPGQGLRLIYYSQIVNDFQKGDIAEGYSVSREKKESFPLTVTSAQKNPTAFYLCASSPGLRYGYTFGSGTRLTVV.

The rearrangement links TRBV30 to TRBJ2-7, with D hard to call. The CDR3 covers 11 residues. V was cut by 1 base and J by 3 bases, with 4 bases left in between. Germline CDR1 GTSNPN, CDR2 SVGIG (reference sequence). The CDR3 DNA follows: TGTGCCTGGAGTGAACGCTACGAGCAGTACTTC. Its protein product is CAWSERYEQYF.

This rearrangement joins TRBV24-1 to TRBJ1-1; no firm D call. The length of the CDR3 is 14 residues. Germline V lookup: CDR1 KGHDR, CDR2 SFDVKD. V was pared by 4 bases and J by 0 bases, with 8 bases between. CDR3 amino acids: CATSEIQMNTEAFF. The CDR3 nucleotides read TGTGCCACCAGTGAAATACAGATGAACACTGAAGCTTTCTTT.

This clonotype has just a few counts. V gene TRBV29-1 combines with J gene TRBJ1-1; D perhaps matches TRBD1 (6 bases). The CDR3 sequence is 15 residues long. Trimming cost V 0 bases and J 1 base, with 12 bases left between them. Germline CDR1 SQVTM, CDR2 ANQGSEA. The CDR3 DNA follows: TGCAGCGTTGAAGATGGAAGAGGGGGGAACACTGAAGCTTTCTTT. It specifies CSVEDGRGGNTEAFF.

The rearrangement links TRBV30 to TRBJ2-6; D not certain. The germline V and J ends were trimmed by 4 bases and 4 bases, with 17 bases remaining between them. The CDR3 is 16 amino acids. Germline V gene sequence: CDR1 GTSNPN, CDR2 SVGIG (reference sequence). The CDR3 protein is CAWTGLTAGGANVLTF. The CDR3 bases are TGTGCCTGGACAGGATTAACCGCTGGCGGGGCCAACGTCCTGACTTTC.

The V gene is TRBV30, the J gene TRBJ1-1, with TRBD1 matching 9 bases. After removal of 6 bases from V and 5 bases from J, the junction contained 4 bases not matched to a gene. The CDR3 runs to 12 residues. Germline values: CDR1 GTSNPN, CDR2 SVGIG (reference sequence). The CDR3 spells CACADRGTEAFF. CDR3 DNA sequence: TGTGCCTGCGCCGACAGGGGGACTGAAGCTTTCTTT.

This chain uses TRBV14 with TRBJ2-7; D ambiguous. Germline V lookup: CDR1 SGHDN, CDR2 FVKESK. With 3 bases removed from V and 7 bases from J, the gap between germline ends came to 7 bases. CDR3 length: 11 amino acids. CDR3 amino acids: CASSHSREQYF. In DNA form, the CDR3 reads TGTGCCAGCAGCCACTCAAGGGAGCAGTACTTC.

This clonotype was picked up a small number of times. V gene TRBV5-1 combines with J gene TRBJ2-1, with D maybe TRBD1 (5 bases). The CDR3 has 15 amino acids. Germline assignment: CDR1 SGHRS and CDR2 YFSETQ. Trimming removed 3 bases from V and 0 bases from J, with 10 bases in between. The DNA for the CDR3 is TGCGCCAGCAGCTCTTCCGACAGCTCCTACAATGAGCAGTTCTTC. Translating gives CASSSSDSSYNEQFF.

The chain is built from TRBV5-1 and TRBJ1-2, with D hard to call. Trimming removed 3 bases at V and 8 bases at J, with 17 bases between. The CDR3 totals 14 residues. Germline values: CDR1 SGHRS, CDR2 YFSETQ. The CDR3 nucleotides are TGCGCCAGCAGCTCTCACGGGGTGGGTTCCGGCTACACCTTC. It yields the protein CASSSHGVGSGYTF.

In its sample, this clonotype was seen a few times. The gene calls are TRBV18 and TRBJ1-2; TRBD1 is a possible D gene (6 bases). V gave up 7 bases and J gave up 3 bases, with 21 bases separating them. In germline, CDR1 is KGHSH, CDR2 LQKENI. The CDR3 extends over 16 amino acids. The CDR3 DNA follows: TGTGCCAGCTTTCACTCGTTCATGCGACAGGACTATGGCTACACCTTC. Encoded protein: CASFHSFMRQDYGYTF.

This clonotype is medium-sized by share. The J gene is TRBJ1-4, the V gene TRBV20-1; tentative D call: TRBD1 (5 bases). V was clipped by 1 base and J by 8 bases, with 14 bases between them. Per germline, CDR1 DFQATT and CDR2 SNEGSKA (reference sequence). This CDR3 has 14 residues. In DNA, the CDR3 is TGCAGTGCTAGAGGGGTTGGGGGTGCAGAAAAACTGTTTTTT. Its translation is CSARGVGGAEKLFF.